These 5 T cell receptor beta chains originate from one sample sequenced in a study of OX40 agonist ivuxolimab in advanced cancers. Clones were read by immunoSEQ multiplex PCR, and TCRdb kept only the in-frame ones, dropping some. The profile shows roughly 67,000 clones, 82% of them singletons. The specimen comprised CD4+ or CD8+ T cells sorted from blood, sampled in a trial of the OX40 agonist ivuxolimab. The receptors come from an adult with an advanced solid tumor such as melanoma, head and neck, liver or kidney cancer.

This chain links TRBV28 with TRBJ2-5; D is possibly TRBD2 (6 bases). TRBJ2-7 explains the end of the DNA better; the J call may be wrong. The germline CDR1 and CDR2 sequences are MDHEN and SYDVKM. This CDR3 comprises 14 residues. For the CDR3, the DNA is TGTGCCAGCAGGACTGACTGGGGGGCCTACGAGCAGTACTTC. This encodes CASRTDWGAYEQYF.

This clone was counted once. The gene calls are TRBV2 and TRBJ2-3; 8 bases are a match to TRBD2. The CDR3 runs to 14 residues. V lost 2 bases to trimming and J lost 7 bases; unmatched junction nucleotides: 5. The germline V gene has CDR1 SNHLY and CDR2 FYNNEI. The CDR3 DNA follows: TGTGCCAGCAGTGAAACGGGAGGGCCTTATACGCAGTATTTT. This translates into CASSETGGPYTQYF.

CDR3 coding DNA: TGTGCCAGCAGTCCCCGGTGGGACAGGGGAGGCAATCAGCCCCAGCATTTT. Amino acid sequence: CASSPRWDRGGNQPQHF. The chain has TRBV28 and TRBJ1-5; 10 bases map to TRBD1. Germline CDR1 is MDHEN and CDR2 is SYDVKM. This CDR3 is built from 17 residues. The V segment lost 5 bases and the J segment 2 bases; nucleotides outside the gene matches: 9.

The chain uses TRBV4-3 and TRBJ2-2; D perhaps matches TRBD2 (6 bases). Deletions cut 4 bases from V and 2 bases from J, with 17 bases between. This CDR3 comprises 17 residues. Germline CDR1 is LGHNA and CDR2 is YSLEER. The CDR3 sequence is CASSLESSGTNTGELFF. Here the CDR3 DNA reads TGCGCCAGCAGCCTAGAATCGTCCGGGACTAACACCGGGGAGCTGTTTTTT.

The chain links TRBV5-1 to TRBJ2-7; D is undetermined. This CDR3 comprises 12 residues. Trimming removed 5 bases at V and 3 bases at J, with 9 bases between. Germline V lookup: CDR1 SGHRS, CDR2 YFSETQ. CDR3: CASRELGYEQYF. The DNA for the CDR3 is TGCGCCAGCAGAGAGCTGGGCTACGAGCAGTACTTC.